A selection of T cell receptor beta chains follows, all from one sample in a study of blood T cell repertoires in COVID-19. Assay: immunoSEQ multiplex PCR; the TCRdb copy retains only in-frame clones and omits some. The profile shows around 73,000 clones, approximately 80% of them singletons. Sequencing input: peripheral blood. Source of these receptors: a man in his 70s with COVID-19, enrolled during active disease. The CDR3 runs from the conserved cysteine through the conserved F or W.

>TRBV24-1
CATSDYDRSGLETQYF
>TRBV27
CASNLSGARGYGYTF
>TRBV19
CASSTQGTRTDTQYF
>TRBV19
CASSKGGSSYEQYF
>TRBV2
CARRGQGAFGYTF
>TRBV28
CASSFGGNTEAFF
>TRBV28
CASTRDSGANVLTF
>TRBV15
CATSRGGSAYEQYF
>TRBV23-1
CASSHARAGDQPQHF
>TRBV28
CASRRQGAGGEQYF
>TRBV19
CASSLLAGNEQFF
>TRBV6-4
CASSEQENTGELFF
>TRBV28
CASSWSGLGVEQFF
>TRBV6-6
CASSYATGGNQPQHF
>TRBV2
CASRQGDSPLHF
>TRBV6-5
CASSYGGTDTQYF
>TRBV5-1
CASSLETSGRALAYNEQFF